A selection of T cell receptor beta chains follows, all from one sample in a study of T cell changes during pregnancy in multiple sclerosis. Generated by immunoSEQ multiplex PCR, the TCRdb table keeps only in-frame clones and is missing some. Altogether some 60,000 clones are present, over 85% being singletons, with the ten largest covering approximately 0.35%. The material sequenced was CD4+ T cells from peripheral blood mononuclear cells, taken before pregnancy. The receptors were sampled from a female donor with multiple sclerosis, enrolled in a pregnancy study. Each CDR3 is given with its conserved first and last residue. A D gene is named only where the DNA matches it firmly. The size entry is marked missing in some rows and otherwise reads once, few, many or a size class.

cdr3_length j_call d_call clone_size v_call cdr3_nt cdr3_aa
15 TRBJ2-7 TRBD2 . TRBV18 TGTGCCAGCTCAGACCGACTAGCGGGAGCAGGCGAGCAGTACTTC CASSDRLAGAGEQYF
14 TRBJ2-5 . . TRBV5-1 TGCGCCAGCAGCTTGAGTGTCGCGCAAGAGACCCAGTACTTC CASSLSVAQETQYF
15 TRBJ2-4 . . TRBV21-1 TGTGCCAGCAGCCTGAAGGGGTTGAATACGGACATTCAGTACTTC CASSLKGLNTDIQYF
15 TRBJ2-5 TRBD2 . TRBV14 TGTGCCAGCAGCCGGACTAGCGGGCAACGCGAGACCCAGTACTTC CASSRTSGQRETQYF
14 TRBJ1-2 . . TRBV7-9 TGTGCCAGCAGCTCTAGCGGGCCTAACTATGGCTACACCTTC CASSSSGPNYGYTF
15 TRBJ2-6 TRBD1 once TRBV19 TGTGCCACCGGGACAGGCTCCTCTGGGGCCAACGTCCTGACTTTC CATGTGSSGANVLTF
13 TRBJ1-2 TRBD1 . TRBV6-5 TGTGCCAGCAGCCGCGGACAGGGGGGCGGCTACACCTTC CASSRGQGGGYTF
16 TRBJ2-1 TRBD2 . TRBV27 TGTGCCAGCAGCTCCCCCGGGACTAGCGGGAGAAATGAGCAGTTCTTC CASSSPGTSGRNEQFF
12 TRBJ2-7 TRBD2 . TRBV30 TGTGCCTGGACTAGCGGGAGCTACGAGCAGTACTTC CAWTSGSYEQYF
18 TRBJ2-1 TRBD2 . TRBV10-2 TGCGCCAGCAGTGAGTCGACTCCGGGACTAGCGGGATACAATGAGCAGTTCTTC CASSESTPGLAGYNEQFF
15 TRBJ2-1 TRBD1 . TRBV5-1 TGCGCCAGCAGCCGGGACAGGGTGAAACGAAATGAGCAGTTCTTC CASSRDRVKRNEQFF
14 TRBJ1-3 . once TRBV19 TGTGCCAGCAGTATTACAGGGCCAGGAAACACCATATATTTT CASSITGPGNTIYF